The 28 T cell receptor beta chains below come from one sample, sequenced in a study of T cell changes during pregnancy in multiple sclerosis. The table came from immunoSEQ multiplex PCR; TCRdb's copy has only in-frame clones and leaves some out. The repertoire consists of around 65,000 clones, with roughly 90% occurring once and the leading ten covering around 2.5%. Sequencing used peripheral blood, obtained in the second trimester of pregnancy. All receptors derive from a female donor in good health, enrolled as a control in a pregnancy study.

This chain connects TRBV7-9 to TRBJ2-3; weak D call: TRBD2 (5 bases). The CDR3 is 13 residues long. V was shortened by 1 base and J by 7 bases, with 9 bases between the two germline ends. Germline values: CDR1 SEHNR, CDR2 FQNEAQ (reference sequence). The CDR3 region is CASSLGSGNTQYF. DNA of the CDR3: TGTGCCAGCAGCTTAGGTTCGGGAAATACGCAGTATTTT.

J is TRBJ2-1 and V is TRBV28; a possible D gene is TRBD1 (6 bases). The CDR3 runs 15 residues. The ends were cut back, 2 bases at V and 4 bases at J, with 12 bases in the middle. Germline assignment: CDR1 MDHEN and CDR2 SYDVKM. This CDR3 reads CASSLRRGIYNEQFF. CDR3 coding DNA: TGTGCCAGCAGTTTAAGAAGGGGGATATACAATGAGCAGTTCTTC.

The V and J genes are TRBV4-1 and TRBJ2-1; D not resolved. This CDR3 has 13 amino acids. V gave up 5 bases and J gave up 4 bases, with 9 bases separating them. Germline CDR1 MGHRA, CDR2 YSYEKL. DNA of the CDR3: TGCGCCAGCAGCTCGCGGAGATACAATGAGCAGTTCTTC. Its translation is CASSSRRYNEQFF.

The rearrangement links TRBV7-6 to TRBJ2-1, with a weak D call TRBD1 (6 bases). CDR1 SGHVS and CDR2 FNYEAQ come from the germline V gene. V was cut by 3 bases and J by 5 bases, with 26 bases left in between. This CDR3 comprises 19 residues. In DNA form, the CDR3 reads TGTGCCAGCAGCTTGATGGTTGACAGGCCAGGTCGCAGTGACAATGAGCAGTTCTTC. It yields the protein CASSLMVDRPGRSDNEQFF.

This rearrangement joins TRBV2 to TRBJ1-5; 8 bases fit TRBD1. CDR1 and CDR2 (germline): SNHLY, FYNNEI. V gave up 8 bases and J gave up 6 bases; unmatched junction bases: 6. The CDR3 runs to 13 residues. The CDR3 coding sequence is TGTGCCAGCCATGACAGGGGCCTTCAGCCCCAGCATTTT. Its protein is CASHDRGLQPQHF.

The rearrangement links TRBV9 to TRBJ2-1, with 10 bases that match TRBD2. Germline CDR1 SGDLS, CDR2 YYNGEE. Trimming took 2 bases from V and 5 from J; bases not matched to a gene: 7. The CDR3 extends over 16 amino acids. CDR3 coding DNA: TGTGCCAGCAGCGTCCTGTTAGCGGGGGGCCACAATGAGCAGTTCTTC. Its protein is CASSVLLAGGHNEQFF.

The chain is built from TRBV5-4 and TRBJ2-6; no clear D gene. The CDR3 runs to 15 residues. Trimming cost V 3 bases and J 0 bases, with 7 bases left between them. Germline V gene sequence: CDR1 SGHNT, CDR2 YYREEE (reference sequence). The DNA for the CDR3 is TGTGCCAGCAGCTCCCTTTTCTCTGGGGCCAACGTCCTGACTTTC. Its translation: CASSSLFSGANVLTF.

The genes are TRBV27 and TRBJ1-5; unclear D gene. The V and J ends lost 0 bases and 4 bases respectively, with 10 bases between them. This CDR3 is built from 15 residues. Germline-derived CDR1 and CDR2 are MNHEY and SMNVEV (reference sequence). CDR3 nucleotides: TGTGCCAGCAGTTTATCGTCGCCCGGGAATCAGCCCCAGCATTTT. This gives the protein CASSLSSPGNQPQHF.

The V gene is TRBV7-9, the J gene TRBJ1-5, with 8 bases fitting TRBD1. CDR3 size: 14 residues. CDR1 is SEHNR and CDR2 is FQNEAQ in the germline V gene (reference sequence). Trimming at V came to 5 bases and at J to 6 bases, leaving 6 bases not matched to a gene. The CDR3 sequence: CASSLGQGGQPQHF. DNA for the CDR3: TGTGCCAGCAGCCTAGGACAGGGTGGTCAGCCCCAGCATTTT. The variable domain in full, completed from reference TRBV7-9 and TRBJ1-5, reads DTGVSQNPRHKITKRGQNVTFRCDPISEHNRLYWYRQTLGQGPEFLTYFQNEAQLEKSRLLSDRFSAERPKGSFSTLEIQRTEQGDSAMYLCASSLGQGGQPQHFGDGTRLSIL.

The V call is TRBV27, the J call TRBJ2-1; D might be TRBD2 (6 bases). This CDR3 has 16 residues. Germline V gene lookup returns CDR1 MNHEY and CDR2 SMNVEV (reference sequence). Trimming removed 6 bases at V and 1 base at J, with 16 bases between. The CDR3 nucleotides read TGTGCCAGCAGACCACCCCGCAGCGGGTCCTACAATGAGCAGTTCTTC. Protein: CASRPPRSGSYNEQFF.

The chain links TRBV7-8 to TRBJ2-7, with D possibly TRBD2 on 6 matching bases. CDR1 SGHVS and CDR2 FQNEAQ come from the germline V gene. This CDR3 region has 15 residues. Trimming left V 4 bases short and J 0 bases short, with 13 bases between. The CDR3 sequence is CASSSLALSSYEQYF. The CDR3 nucleotides read TGTGCCAGCAGCTCCCTAGCGCTCAGCTCCTACGAGCAGTACTTC.

The chain uses TRBV7-9 and TRBJ2-1, with D possibly TRBD2 on 5 matching bases. Germline-derived CDR1 and CDR2 are SEHNR and FQNEAQ (reference sequence). V shed 6 bases and J shed 3 bases, with 9 bases lying between them. CDR3 length: 13 amino acids. CDR3: CASSPEGYNEQFF. CDR3 nucleotide sequence: TGTGCCAGCAGTCCCGAGGGCTACAATGAGCAGTTCTTC. The variable domain in full, with the rest retrieved from reference TRBV7-9 and TRBJ2-1, is DTGVSQNPRHKITKRGQNVTFRCDPISEHNRLYWYRQTLGQGPEFLTYFQNEAQLEKSRLLSDRFSAERPKGSFSTLEIQRTEQGDSAMYLCASSPEGYNEQFFGPGTRLTVL.

In the case of this clone: The DNA is left out, because the CDR3 cannot be placed on it with certainty; the CDR3 is given as TCRdb lists it. This chain links TRBV19 with TRBJ2-3; the tabulated D call, TRBD2, remains unverified against the DNA. The CDR3 spans 15 amino acids, including both terminal residues. Germline CDR1 and CDR2: LNHDA and SQIVND (reference sequence). CDR3 region: CASSVGLGAGAPQHF.

J is TRBJ2-3 and V is TRBV7-8; TRBD2 aligns across 8 bases. CDR1 is SGHVS, CDR2 FQNEAQ, per germline. The CDR3 contains 16 residues. The junction had 9 bases not matched to a gene; V was cut back by 4 bases and J by 3 bases. The DNA for the CDR3 is TGTGCCAGCAGCTCGCGATCCTCTAGCGGGACAGATACGCAGTATTTT. Translated: CASSSRSSSGTDTQYF.

The genes are TRBV7-9 and TRBJ2-2; 12 bases fit TRBD2. V was clipped by 8 bases and J by 4 bases; unmatched bases: 8. The V gene's germline CDR1 is SEHNR and CDR2 FQNEAQ (reference sequence). The CDR3 sequence is 16 residues long. This CDR3 is CASGRTSGTSTGELFF. In DNA, the CDR3 is TGTGCCAGCGGAAGGACTAGCGGGACTTCCACCGGGGAGCTGTTTTTT. Full variable domain (rest looked up from reference TRBV7-9 and TRBJ2-2): DTGVSQNPRHKITKRGQNVTFRCDPISEHNRLYWYRQTLGQGPEFLTYFQNEAQLEKSRLLSDRFSAERPKGSFSTLEIQRTEQGDSAMYLCASGRTSGTSTGELFFGEGSRLTVL.

The rearrangement links TRBV19 to TRBJ2-5; TRBD2 agrees at 14 bases. V lost 6 bases and J lost 7; bases outside the gene matches: 7. CDR3 size: 15 residues. The germline V gene has CDR1 LNHDA and CDR2 SQIVND (reference sequence). DNA for the CDR3: TGTGCCAGTAGCGGGACTAGCGGGAGCTCCGTGACCCAGTACTTC. It translates to CASSGTSGSSVTQYF. The full variable domain, rest sourced from reference TRBV19 and TRBJ2-5, is DGGITQSPKYLFRKEGQNVTLSCEQNLNHDAMYWYRQDPGQGLRLIYYSQIVNDFQKGDIAEGYSVSREKKESFPLTVTSAQKNPTAFYLCASSGTSGSSVTQYFGPGTRLLVL.

This clone appeared a single time. The chain has TRBV18 and TRBJ1-3, with 7 bases aligning to TRBD1. CDR1 is KGHSH and CDR2 is LQKENI in the germline V gene. The CDR3 totals 15 residues. Trimming cost V 2 bases and J 2 bases; bases outside gene matches: 3. The chain's CDR3 is CASSPETGTGNTIYF. The CDR3 DNA follows: TGTGCCAGCTCACCAGAGACAGGGACTGGAAACACCATATATTTT.

V and J are TRBV10-3 and TRBJ2-4; maybe TRBD2 (5 bases). The germline gives CDR1 ENHRY, CDR2 SYGVKD. Trimming removed 0 bases at V and 2 bases at J, with 11 bases between. The length of the CDR3 is 16 residues. This CDR3 reads CAISESSRGTKNIQYF. In DNA form, the CDR3 reads TGTGCCATCAGTGAGTCCAGCCGGGGAACCAAAAACATTCAGTACTTC.

This chain joins TRBV2 and TRBJ2-4; 7 bases align to TRBD1. The CDR3 has 14 residues. The V gene's germline CDR1 is SNHLY and CDR2 FYNNEI. V lost 3 bases and J lost 4; bases outside the gene matches: 3. DNA of the CDR3: TGTGCCAGCAGTGAGAGACAGGGTAAAAACATTCAGTACTTC. It specifies CASSERQGKNIQYF.

The chain recombines TRBV7-2 with TRBJ1-1, with a weak D call TRBD1 (5 bases). Deletions cut 5 bases from V and 1 base from J, with 11 bases between. Germline V gives CDR1 SGHTA, CDR2 FQGNSA. This CDR3 has 14 amino acids. The CDR3: CASSQNQGNTEAFF. The CDR3 DNA reads as TGTGCCAGCAGCCAAAACCAGGGGAACACTGAAGCTTTCTTT.

V is TRBV11-2 and J is TRBJ1-2, with D uncertain. CDR3 length: 14 residues. Germline V gives CDR1 SGHAT, CDR2 FQNNGV. With 4 bases removed from V and 5 bases from J, the gap between germline ends came to 14 bases. CDR3 DNA: TGTGCCAGCAGCTCCACGAGGGAGGATTATGGCTACACCTTC. Its protein product is CASSSTREDYGYTF.

V is TRBV28 and J is TRBJ2-7; D unresolved. The CDR3 has 14 amino acids. Trimming removed 1 base at V and 2 bases at J, with 9 bases between. Looked up from germline, CDR1 is MDHEN and CDR2 is SYDVKM. The CDR3 DNA reads TGTGCCAGCAGTTTATCCCCAGGAACCTACGAGCAGTACTTC. Translating gives CASSLSPGTYEQYF.

This clone was seen once. The chain has TRBV11-3 and TRBJ2-1, with D unclear. The CDR3 totals 17 residues. Germline lookup yields CDR1 SGHNT and CDR2 YENEEA. The V end was cut by 5 bases, the J end by 0 bases, with 17 bases between. The CDR3 spells CASSPSPLVSSYNEQFF. The CDR3 DNA sequence: TGTGCCAGCAGCCCCAGCCCCCTAGTTAGCTCCTACAATGAGCAGTTCTTC.

V usage is TRBV5-1 and J usage is TRBJ1-4; TRBD1 matches 9 bases. CDR1 SGHRS and CDR2 YFSETQ come from the germline V gene. The CDR3 runs 14 residues. The ends lost 3 bases at V and 6 bases at J; junction bases unmatched: 3. This CDR3 is CASSSGTGYEKLFF. The CDR3 DNA reads as TGCGCCAGCAGCTCTGGGACAGGGTATGAAAAACTGTTTTTT.

CDR3 sequence: CASRVPSSYEQYF. In DNA, the CDR3 is TGTGCCAGCAGGGTACCGAGCTCCTACGAGCAGTACTTC. The chain uses TRBV6-5 and TRBJ2-7; D gene unclear. The germline V gene encodes CDR1 MNHEY and CDR2 SVGAGI. The V gene lost 6 bases and the J gene lost 0 bases, with 9 bases spanning the gap. CDR3 size: 13 residues.

The CDR3 spells CASSELGETQYF. DNA of the CDR3: TGTGCCAGCAGTGAACTAGGGGAGACCCAGTACTTC. This chain joins TRBV27 and TRBJ2-5; tentatively, D is TRBD2 (5 bases). The CDR3 loop spans 12 amino acids. Germline V CDR1 and CDR2: MNHEY, SMNVEV (reference sequence). The V gene lost 5 bases and the J gene lost 5 bases, with 9 bases spanning the gap.

About this clone: Other DNA sequences in this sample translate to the same CDR3. This rearrangement joins TRBV10-2 to TRBJ1-1; tentatively, D is TRBD1 (6 bases). The CDR3 spans 13 residues. The germline V and J ends were trimmed by 7 bases and 1 base, with 10 bases remaining between them. The germline V gene has CDR1 WSHSY and CDR2 SAAADI. CDR3 protein: CASIKQGNTEAFF. The CDR3 bases are TGCGCCAGCATAAAACAGGGGAACACTGAAGCTTTCTTT.

The rearrangement joins TRBV2 to TRBJ1-1; D ambiguous. This CDR3 is built from 15 residues. Germline CDR1 and CDR2: SNHLY and FYNNEI. V lost 2 bases, J lost 0 bases, and 10 bases lay in between. CDR3 coding DNA: TGTGCCAGCAGTGAATCCCTGGCGGTGAACACTGAAGCTTTCTTT. Its translation is CASSESLAVNTEAFF.